These 27 T cell receptor beta chains came from one sample sequenced in a study of blood T cell repertoires in COVID-19. Profiling relied on immunoSEQ multiplex PCR, and the TCRdb table lists in-frame clones only, not all of them. The table shows more than 90,000 clones, with about 90% occurring only once. The sample taken for sequencing was peripheral blood. The receptors come from a human donor in a cohort sampled during active COVID-19.

J is TRBJ2-1 and V is TRBV11-2, with TRBD2 identical over 9 bases. The CDR3 spans 15 residues. V gave up 1 base and J gave up 7 bases; unmatched junction bases: 5. Germline V gene data show CDR1 as SGHAT and CDR2 as FQNNGV. DNA of the CDR3: TGTGCCAGCAGCTTAGTGCGGGGGGGGCAGAATGAGCAGTTCTTC. The encoded protein is CASSLVRGGQNEQFF.

The chain recombines TRBV6-5 with TRBJ2-2; 9 nucleotides line up with TRBD2. This CDR3 is 14 amino acids long. Losses at the gene ends were 7 bases for V and 3 bases for J; bases not matched to a gene: 3. Germline assignment: CDR1 MNHEY and CDR2 SVGAGI. The CDR3 spells CASILAGYTGELFF. CDR3 DNA: TGTGCCAGCATTCTAGCGGGGTACACCGGGGAGCTGTTTTTT.

The J gene is TRBJ2-1, the V gene TRBV7-2; 8 bases agree with TRBD2. Germline CDR1 and CDR2: SGHTA and FQGNSA. This CDR3 contains 15 residues. Unmatched junction bases numbered 6, after V lost 5 bases and J lost 3 bases. CDR3 in amino acids: CASSVSGSRYNEQFF. CDR3 sequence (DNA): TGTGCCAGCAGCGTAAGCGGGAGTCGCTACAATGAGCAGTTCTTC.

The V gene is TRBV5-1, the J gene TRBJ1-1, with TRBD1 matching over 8 bases. After removal of 4 bases from V and 4 bases from J, the junction contained 6 bases not matched to a gene. Germline assignment: CDR1 SGHRS and CDR2 YFSETQ. The CDR3 is made up of 14 amino acids. CDR3 residues: CASSGQGAGTEAFF. Here the CDR3 DNA reads TGCGCCAGCAGCGGCCAGGGGGCCGGCACTGAAGCTTTCTTT.

V gene TRBV30 combines with J gene TRBJ1-2; tentative D call: TRBD1 (6 bases). Germline V gene sequence: CDR1 GTSNPN, CDR2 SVGIG (reference sequence). The CDR3 is 13 residues long. The ends were cut back, 3 bases at V and 5 bases at J, with 13 bases in the middle. Written as DNA, the CDR3 is TGTGCCTGGAGAAAGGGGGGGGCATATGGCTACACCTTC. Amino acids: CAWRKGGAYGYTF.

V usage is TRBV9 and J usage is TRBJ1-2, with D unresolved. This CDR3 contains 14 residues. The germline V and J ends were trimmed by 0 bases and 4 bases, with 10 bases remaining between them. Germline V gene lookup returns CDR1 SGDLS and CDR2 YYNGEE. CDR3 region: CASSVEQPPYGYTF. As DNA, the CDR3 is TGTGCCAGCAGCGTAGAACAGCCCCCCTATGGCTACACCTTC. Full variable domain (rest looked up from reference TRBV9 and TRBJ1-2): DSGVTQTPKHLITATGQRVTLRCSPRSGDLSVYWYQQSLDQGLQFLIQYYNGEERAKGNILERFSAQQFPDLHSELNLSSLELGDSALYFCASSVEQPPYGYTFGSGTRLTVV.

J is TRBJ2-3 and V is TRBV5-1, with 9 nucleotides matching TRBD2. The germline CDR1 and CDR2 sequences are SGHRS and YFSETQ. Germline trimming cut 4 bases from V and 0 bases from J; bases unmatched to any gene: 3. The CDR3 spans 15 residues. CDR3 region: CASSISGGSTDTQYF. CDR3 in DNA: TGCGCCAGCAGCATTAGCGGGGGTAGCACAGATACGCAGTATTTT.

This clone was seen just once. The chain couples TRBV19 to TRBJ1-1, with D hard to call. Between the trimmed V and J ends, which lost 7 bases and 2 bases, there was a span of 5 bases. The CDR3 has 11 amino acids. CDR1 is LNHDA, CDR2 SQIVND, per germline (reference sequence). CDR3 residues: CASTVNTEAFF. CDR3 nucleotides: TGTGCCAGTACCGTAAACACTGAAGCTTTCTTT. The full variable domain, in which reference TRBV19 and TRBJ1-1 provide the parts outside the CDR3, is DGGITQSPKYLFRKEGQNVTLSCEQNLNHDAMYWYRQDPGQGLRLIYYSQIVNDFQKGDIAEGYSVSREKKESFPLTVTSAQKNPTAFYLCASTVNTEAFFGQGTRLTVV.

The gene calls are TRBV28 and TRBJ2-1; D might be TRBD1 (6 bases). The CDR3 is 14 residues long. The germline V and J ends were trimmed by 3 bases and 5 bases, with 11 bases remaining between them. Germline CDR1 reads MDHEN; CDR2 reads SYDVKM. The CDR3, as DNA: TGTGCCAGCAGTTTGGGGGCGGCCCACAATGAGCAGTTCTTC. Protein sequence: CASSLGAAHNEQFF.

V is TRBV12-5 and J is TRBJ1-4; 7 nucleotides line up with TRBD1. The CDR3 length is 13 residues. Germline CDR1 and CDR2: LGHNT and FRNRAP. The chain's CDR3 is CATNRGPGEKLFF. The CDR3 DNA is TGTGCAACCAACAGGGGACCAGGGGAAAAACTGTTTTTT.

The chain uses TRBV19 and TRBJ1-4; 8 bases match TRBD1. The CDR3 has 15 amino acids. CDR1 LNHDA and CDR2 SQIVND come from the germline V gene (reference sequence). The junction had 7 bases not matched to a gene; V was cut back by 2 bases and J by 8 bases. The CDR3 coding sequence is TGTGCCAGTAGTATACAGGGGGCGACGGGGGAAAAACTGTTTTTT. Its protein is CASSIQGATGEKLFF.

The chain is built from TRBV3-1 (or the pseudogene TRBV3-2) and TRBJ1-1; D not certain. CDR1 LGHDT and CDR2 YNNKEL come from the germline V gene (reference sequence). The CDR3 runs to 16 residues. Between the trimmed V and J ends, which lost 0 bases and 5 bases, there was a span of 16 bases. CDR3 sequence reads: CASSQELGARETEAFF. The DNA of the CDR3 is TGTGCCAGCAGCCAAGAACTTGGTGCTAGGGAGACTGAAGCTTTCTTT.

The CDR3: CASIDRLARPDTQYF. CDR3 nucleotide sequence: TGTGCCAGCATCGACCGACTAGCCCGTCCAGATACGCAGTATTTT. The chain recombines TRBV27 with TRBJ2-3; 7 bases match TRBD2. This CDR3 contains 15 residues. V lost 7 bases to trimming and J lost 4 bases; unmatched junction nucleotides: 11. Germline assignment: CDR1 MNHEY and CDR2 SMNVEV (reference sequence).

This rearrangement joins TRBV11-2 to TRBJ1-4, with TRBD1 matching 10 bases. The V and J ends lost 4 bases and 5 bases, in that order; junction bases with no gene match: 4. CDR3 size: 15 residues. CDR1 SGHAT and CDR2 FQNNGV come from the germline V gene. The CDR3 reads CASSSWGQGNEKLFF. Here the CDR3 DNA reads TGTGCCAGCAGCTCTTGGGGACAGGGGAATGAAAAACTGTTTTTT.

V usage is TRBV11-2 and J usage is TRBJ2-1; 14 bases agree with TRBD2. Germline values: CDR1 SGHAT, CDR2 FQNNGV. The CDR3 is 16 residues long. V shed 5 bases, J shed 7 bases, and the junction held 7 bases outside the gene matches. The CDR3 spells CASSTGTSGGKNEQFF. The DNA for the CDR3 is TGTGCCAGCAGCACCGGGACTAGCGGGGGTAAGAATGAGCAGTTCTTC.

This chain uses TRBV7-9 with TRBJ1-4, with D perhaps matching TRBD1 (5 bases). Germline values: CDR1 SEHNR, CDR2 FQNEAQ (reference sequence). The CDR3 length is 16 residues. The ends were cut back, 4 bases at V and 2 bases at J, with 14 bases in the middle. The CDR3 sequence is CASSSPGGATNEKLFF. CDR3 nucleotides: TGTGCCAGCAGCTCCCCGGGGGGTGCTACTAATGAAAAACTGTTTTTT.

J is TRBJ1-5 and V is TRBV28; D not certain. This CDR3 is 15 amino acids long. Germline values: CDR1 MDHEN, CDR2 SYDVKM. The V and J ends lost 2 bases and 0 bases respectively, with 8 bases between them. The CDR3 region is CASSLGGDSNQPQHF. CDR3 DNA: TGTGCCAGCAGTTTAGGAGGAGATAGCAATCAGCCCCAGCATTTT.

The chain joins TRBV7-9 to TRBJ1-2, with 7 bases matching TRBD1. The CDR3 spans 14 residues. CDR1 and CDR2 (germline): SEHNR, FQNEAQ (reference sequence). J was trimmed by 7 bases and V by 5 bases; bases with no gene match: 10. CDR3: CASSVGTATLGYTF. The CDR3 DNA sequence: TGTGCCAGCAGCGTCGGGACAGCCACTCTTGGCTACACCTTC.

The chain couples TRBV19 to TRBJ2-5; D not resolved. The CDR3 is made up of 11 amino acids. The germline V and J ends were trimmed by 2 bases and 5 bases, with 3 bases remaining between them. Germline assignment: CDR1 LNHDA and CDR2 SQIVND (reference sequence). CDR3 loop: CASSIQETQYF. Here the CDR3 DNA reads TGTGCCAGTAGTATACAGGAGACCCAGTACTTC.

V is TRBV7-6 and J is TRBJ2-7, with a weak D call TRBD2 (5 bases). Trimming stripped 5 bases from V and 0 bases from J, with 14 bases between. Germline V gene lookup returns CDR1 SGHVS and CDR2 FNYEAQ. CDR3 size: 15 residues. The chain's CDR3 is CASSPAGSSSYEQYF. CDR3 DNA sequence: TGTGCCAGCAGCCCTGCTGGGAGCAGCTCCTACGAGCAGTACTTC. The whole variable domain, remainder taken from reference TRBV7-6 and TRBJ2-7, is GAGVSQSPRYKVTKRGQDVALRCDPISGHVSLYWYRQALGQGPEFLTYFNYEAQQDKSGLPNDRFSAERPEGSISTLTIQRTEQRDSAMYRCASSPAGSSSYEQYFGPGTRLTVT.

The CDR3 spells CASRSQGLLNQPQHF. The CDR3, as DNA: TGTGCCAGCAGATCTCAGGGGCTACTCAATCAGCCCCAGCATTTT. The V gene is TRBV6-5, the J gene TRBJ1-5; D may be TRBD1 (6 bases). Germline V gene sequence: CDR1 MNHEY, CDR2 SVGAGI. V was clipped by 6 bases and J by 3 bases, with 15 bases between them. The CDR3 is 15 residues long.

The chain combines TRBV5-1 with TRBJ1-1; TRBD1 might be the D (5 bases). The CDR3 totals 16 residues. CDR1 is SGHRS and CDR2 is YFSETQ in the germline V gene. V lost 3 bases to trimming and J lost 1 base, with 16 bases between them. Written as DNA, the CDR3 is TGCGCCAGCAGCTCGAAGGTCGGGGGGGAGAACACTGAAGCTTTCTTT. Amino acid sequence: CASSSKVGGENTEAFF.

The V and J genes are TRBV30 and TRBJ1-2; D is uncertain. Germline V CDR1 and CDR2: GTSNPN, SVGIG (reference sequence). The CDR3 has 11 residues. The V end lost 2 bases, the J end lost 8 bases, and 9 bases lay between the germline ends. CDR3 nucleotide sequence: TGTGCCTGGAGTCCCTCGGGGGGCTACACCTTC. It is translated as CAWSPSGGYTF.

This sequence joins TRBV11-2 and TRBJ2-5, with D uncertain. Germline values: CDR1 SGHAT, CDR2 FQNNGV. Trimming took 1 base from V and 5 from J, leaving 23 bases between them. The CDR3 has 18 residues. CDR3 DNA sequence: TGTGCCAGCAGCTTAGTACTTAGTTGGGCCCCACTCCGGGAGACCCAGTACTTC. This gives the protein CASSLVLSWAPLRETQYF.

This sequence joins TRBV18 and TRBJ2-7; 9 nucleotides align to TRBD1. Germline-derived CDR1 and CDR2 are KGHSH and LQKENI. This CDR3 comprises 15 residues. With V trimmed by 3 bases and J by 1 base, 4 bases remained unmatched. For the CDR3, the DNA is TGTGCCAGCTCACCGGGACAGGGAGGGTCCTACGAGCAGTACTTC. Translating it yields CASSPGQGGSYEQYF.

The chain couples TRBV5-1 to TRBJ2-2; TRBD2 aligns across 11 bases. The CDR3 is made up of 16 amino acids. V shed 0 bases, J shed 4 bases, and the junction held 2 bases outside the gene matches. CDR1 is SGHRS, CDR2 YFSETQ, per germline. In DNA form, the CDR3 reads TGCGCCAGCAGCTTGGCAGGGACTAGCGGCACCGGGGAGCTGTTTTTT. Translation: CASSLAGTSGTGELFF.

The V gene is TRBV7-3, the J gene TRBJ1-1; maybe TRBD1 (5 bases). Germline V gene sequence: CDR1 SGHTA, CDR2 FQGTGA. V dropped 2 bases and J dropped 3 bases, with 16 bases sitting between them. The CDR3 length is 16 residues. The CDR3 region has the DNA TGTGCCAGCAGCTTATTCGGGGGGGTTTCGTACACTGAAGCTTTCTTT. It codes for CASSLFGGVSYTEAFF.